This TCR beta chain came from a study of cytotoxic CD8 clonotypes in ibrutinib-treated CLL. Study context: The subjects consisted of 11 relapsed/refractory and 15 treatment-naive individuals, with around 17 IGHV unmutated. There were, on average, approximately 250,000 productive templates and tens of thousands of productive rearrangements per sample.

The CDR3 runs to 14 residues. Unmatched junction bases numbered 6, after V lost 5 bases and J lost 8 bases. Germline V gives CDR1 SGHTA, CDR2 FQGNSA. Overall study results and limits: Before falling back toward baseline at progression, clonality had risen at the time of ibrutinib response.

With regard to this clone: Its antigen is still unknown.

Deep sequencing aimed at 1 in 200,000 to 1 in 1 million T cells' resolution. Clones were sequenced by immunoSEQ multiplex PCR, and TCRdb holds only the in-frame ones, with some missing. There are approximately 90,000 clones in the sample; roughly three quarters occur only once, and about 26% lies in the top ten. The clonotype was recovered from a human donor with chronic lymphocytic leukemia. J is TRBJ2-6 and V is TRBV7-2, with 7 bases identical to TRBD1. Source: PBMCs, taken after 24 months of ibrutinib treatment. CDR3 region: CASSPRDSPNVLTF. The CDR3 coding sequence is TGTGCCAGCAGCCCCAGGGACAGTCCCAACGTCCTGACTTTC. The variable domain in full, completed from reference TRBV7-2 and TRBJ2-6, reads GAGVSQSPSNKVTEKGKDVELRCDPISGHTALYWYRQSLGQGLEFLIYFQGNSAPDKSGLPSDRFSAERTGGSVSTLTIQRTQQEDSAVYLCASSPRDSPNVLTFGAGSRLTVL.